The 13 T cell receptor beta chains given below trace back to one sample, sequenced in a study of blood T cell repertoires in COVID-19. Clones were sequenced by immunoSEQ multiplex PCR, and TCRdb holds only the in-frame ones, with some missing. The data contain about 48,000 clones, 80% to 90% of them singletons. Sequencing was done on a sample of peripheral blood. All receptors come from an elderly woman with acute or convalescent COVID-19.

The chain carries TRBV3-1 (or the pseudogene TRBV3-2) and TRBJ1-3; 12 nucleotides line up with TRBD1. Per germline, CDR1 LGHDT and CDR2 YNNKEL (reference sequence). This CDR3 spans 16 amino acids. J was trimmed by 3 bases and V by 4 bases; bases with no gene match: 4. The CDR3 reads CASSPRDRGHGNTIYF. In DNA, the CDR3 is TGTGCCAGCAGCCCTCGGGACAGGGGGCATGGAAACACCATATATTTT.

Only a few counts were recorded for this clone. The V gene is TRBV18, the J gene TRBJ2-1, with 8 nucleotides matching TRBD2. The CDR3 totals 16 residues. The J segment lost 4 bases and the V segment lost 0 bases, leaving 5 bases of the junction unmatched. Germline CDR1 reads KGHSH; CDR2 reads LQKENI. Here the CDR3 reads CASSPPRTSIYNEQFF. CDR3 nucleotides: TGTGCCAGCTCACCACCAAGGACTAGCATATACAATGAGCAGTTCTTC.

The chain couples TRBV6-1 to TRBJ1-2, with D uncertain. V lost 3 bases to trimming and J lost 1 base, with 15 bases between them. The length of the CDR3 is 16 residues. Germline loops: CDR1 MNHNS, CDR2 SASEGT. The CDR3 DNA follows: TGTGCCAGCAGTGATAATGGCTCCTCAATTAACTATGGCTACACCTTC. It encodes CASSDNGSSINYGYTF.

This chain links TRBV27 with TRBJ2-3; TRBD2 matches at 9 bases. V lost 2 bases and J lost 3; bases outside the gene matches: 3. Germline loops: CDR1 MNHEY, CDR2 SMNVEV (reference sequence). The CDR3 covers 15 residues. The CDR3 spells CASSLVGLATDTQYF. CDR3 in DNA: TGTGCCAGCAGTTTAGTGGGACTAGCTACAGATACGCAGTATTTT.

The chain employs TRBV6-5 and TRBJ1-4; D call uncertain. V was pared by 8 bases and J by 8 bases, with 15 bases between. CDR1 MNHEY and CDR2 SVGAGI come from the germline V gene. The CDR3 has 13 residues. The CDR3 region is CASRPDIGEKLFF. The CDR3 DNA is TGTGCCAGCCGGCCAGACATTGGGGAAAAACTGTTTTTT.

This chain links TRBV16 with TRBJ1-2; perhaps TRBD1 as D (5 bases). Trimming cost V 2 bases and J 8 bases, with 15 bases left between them. Germline loops: CDR1 KGHSY, CDR2 FQNENV. This CDR3 contains 14 residues. CDR3 loop: CASSQDSRGLGYTF. The DNA of the CDR3 is TGTGCCAGCAGCCAAGATTCTAGGGGCCTCGGCTACACCTTC. Variable domain in full (rest from reference TRBV16 and TRBJ1-2): GEEVAQTPKHLVRGEGQKAKLYCAPIKGHSYVFWYQQVLKNEFKFLISFQNENVFDETGMPKERFSAKCLPNSPCSLEIQATKLEDSAVYFCASSQDSRGLGYTFGSGTRLTVV.

The CDR3 nucleotides read TGCGCCAGCAGCTTAGGCACGGGACAGATCCAAGAGACCCAGTACTTC. The encoded protein is CASSLGTGQIQETQYF. This rearrangement joins TRBV5-1 to TRBJ2-5; 7 nucleotides match TRBD1. Germline loops: CDR1 SGHRS, CDR2 YFSETQ. V shed 2 bases, J shed 1 base, and the junction held 8 bases outside the gene matches. This CDR3 has 16 residues.

This chain uses TRBV24-1 with TRBJ1-5; D unclear. CDR1 is KGHDR and CDR2 is SFDVKD in the germline V gene. The CDR3 spans 18 residues. Trimming left V 5 bases short and J 0 bases short, with 19 bases between. CDR3 nucleotide sequence: TGTGCCACCAGTGCCCGCTCAAGCGTTTTCAATAGCAATCAGCCCCAGCATTTT. Translation gives CATSARSSVFNSNQPQHF.

The chain joins TRBV6-5 to TRBJ2-7, with 7 bases fitting TRBD2. V lost 8 bases, J lost 7 bases, and 11 bases stayed unmatched. CDR1 MNHEY and CDR2 SVGAGI come from the germline V gene. This CDR3 spans 13 amino acids. The CDR3 loop reads CASGNTVGGEQYF. The CDR3 DNA is TGTGCCAGCGGCAACACGGTGGGGGGGGAGCAGTACTTC.

The rearrangement uses TRBV5-1 and TRBJ1-2, with D possibly matching TRBD1 (5 bases). Germline values: CDR1 SGHRS, CDR2 YFSETQ. The length of the CDR3 is 14 residues. The V end was cut by 4 bases, the J end by 0 bases, with 10 bases between. The CDR3: CASSLGQANYGYTF. The DNA for the CDR3 is TGCGCCAGCAGCCTAGGACAAGCTAACTATGGCTACACCTTC.

The genes are TRBV4-1 and TRBJ1-3; TRBD1 agrees at 8 bases. The CDR3 runs 17 residues. Germline CDR1 and CDR2: MGHRA and YSYEKL. The trim removed 0 bases at V and 4 bases at J, leaving 8 bases unmatched. The CDR3 spells CASSQESVTGAGNTIYF. CDR3 in DNA: TGCGCCAGCAGCCAAGAGTCTGTGACAGGGGCAGGAAACACCATATATTTT.

This clone was recorded a few times. The chain has TRBV6-5 and TRBJ1-1; no definite D call. Germline V gives CDR1 MNHEY, CDR2 SVGAGI. The CDR3 extends over 15 amino acids. Between the trimmed V and J ends, which lost 0 bases and 0 bases, there was a span of 8 bases. The chain's CDR3 is CASSYSRNMNTEAFF. For the CDR3, the DNA is TGTGCCAGCAGTTACTCCAGGAACATGAACACTGAAGCTTTCTTT.

The V call is TRBV7-3, the J call TRBJ1-2; D gene ambiguous. The CDR3 has 13 residues. Germline V CDR1 and CDR2: SGHTA, FQGTGA. V lost 2 bases and J lost 8, with 12 bases in between. CDR3 sequence reads: CASSLSRESGYTF. Written as DNA, the CDR3 is TGTGCCAGCAGCTTATCACGGGAGTCGGGCTACACCTTC.